The clone carrying this TCR beta chain was counted many times. Its antigen is still unknown. This sample is drawn from a study of post-analysis software for immune sequencing data. Per germline, CDR1 MNHEY and CDR2 SMNVEV (reference sequence). V was clipped by 8 bases and J by 0 bases, with 14 bases between them. This CDR3 has 15 residues. Study-wide results and caveats: Controls had lower frequencies than patients of a handful of TRBV segments, which included TRBV5-6, TRBV5-1 and TRBV20-1.

cDNA libraries of TCR beta carried unique molecular identifiers. TCRdb fed the PCR reads into MiXCR, producing one record per CDR3 protein. Found here are 350,000 to 500,000 distinct CDR3 sequences, 30% to 45% of them singletons; the top ten hold approximately 7.1%. The rearrangement links TRBV27 to TRBJ1-5, with a possible D match to TRBD1 (5 bases). Sequencing was done on a sample of blood. This sequence originates from a girl aged 2 to 10 with multiple sclerosis. The DNA for the CDR3 is TGTGCCAGCGGGCAGGGCGGAAATAGCAATCAGCCCCAGCATTTT. Translation: CASGQGGNSNQPQHF.